The next 32 T cell receptor beta chains were all read from a single sample in a study of CD8 T cells in ankylosing spondylitis. Study conclusions and caveats: A motif of under 10 highly homologous TCR beta variants was seen as apparently characteristic of ankylosing spondylitis blood.

These receptors have no identified antigens. A single record per CDR3 protein comes from TCRdb applying MiXCR to the 5' RACE reads. The table lists over 450,000 distinct CDR3 sequences, approximately 12% of them singletons. Specimen: blood, either unsorted or a sorted T cell fraction (not recorded which). The receptor source for this set is a male donor with ankylosing spondylitis.

This clonotype was counted a few times. CDR3 bases: TGTGCCAGCAGTACCAGGACAGGGGGCAGCTCTGAAGCTTTCTTT. Translation: CASSTRTGGSSEAFF. This sequence joins TRBV12-3 or TRBV12-4 and TRBJ1-1; TRBD1 matches 11 bases. The CDR3 extends over 15 amino acids. V lost 5 bases, J lost 6 bases, and 8 bases stayed unmatched.

This clonotype was observed a few times. The J gene is TRBJ2-3, the V gene TRBV5-1, with D hard to call. Germline V gives CDR1 SGHRS, CDR2 YFSETQ. V gave up 7 bases and J gave up 0 bases, with 21 bases separating them. The CDR3 length is 17 residues. DNA of the CDR3: TGCGCCAGCCAAAAAGACTCTTTAATCGATAGCACAGATACGCAGTATTTT. As protein: CASQKDSLIDSTDTQYF.

This clonotype was counted a few times. The J gene is TRBJ2-3, the V gene TRBV6-1, with D perhaps matching TRBD2 (5 bases). There are 14 residues in the CDR3. Germline CDR1 MNHNS, CDR2 SASEGT. V was trimmed by 4 bases and J by 4 bases, leaving 12 bases between them. The CDR3 DNA reads TGTGCCAGCAGTGCCATCCTAGCCGCAGATACGCAGTATTTT. Translating gives CASSAILAADTQYF.

The DNA of the CDR3 is TGCAGCGTTGACTCGGCGAAGGGGGGCTCTGGAAACACCATATATTTT. Protein: CSVDSAKGGSGNTIYF. This sequence joins TRBV29-1 and TRBJ1-3, with D tentatively TRBD1 (6 bases). CDR1 SQVTM and CDR2 ANQGSEA come from the germline V gene. V gave up 3 bases and J gave up 0 bases, with 15 bases separating them. The CDR3 runs to 16 residues.

The J gene is TRBJ2-7, the V gene TRBV5-4; the D is unclear. The CDR3 runs 14 residues. V shed 1 base and J shed 5 bases, with 13 bases lying between them. Germline CDR1 reads SGHNT; CDR2 reads YYREEE (reference sequence). The DNA of the CDR3 is TGTGCCAGCAGCTTGCATTCCACGATGCACGAGCAGTACTTC. Translating it yields CASSLHSTMHEQYF.

This clonotype was observed at least ten times. The chain carries TRBV5-1 and TRBJ1-1, with TRBD1 matching over 8 bases. Looked up from germline, CDR1 is SGHRS and CDR2 is YFSETQ. The V and J ends lost 4 bases and 4 bases, in that order; junction bases with no gene match: 3. The CDR3 consists of 13 residues. CDR3 protein: CASSGQGSTEAFF. CDR3 DNA sequence: TGCGCCAGCAGCGGACAGGGTTCCACTGAAGCTTTCTTT.

This clonotype was seen a few times. V is TRBV20-1 and J is TRBJ2-1; perhaps D is TRBD1 or TRBD2 (5 bases each). Germline V gene sequence: CDR1 DFQATT, CDR2 SNEGSKA (reference sequence). The length of the CDR3 is 15 residues. Trimming removed 6 bases from V and 3 bases from J, with 18 bases in between. The DNA of the CDR3 is TGCAGTGCAACAGCCCCGGGACGGAGCTACAATGAGCAGTTCTTC. As protein: CSATAPGRSYNEQFF.

This clonotype was counted many times. The rearrangement uses TRBV7-2 and TRBJ1-1; D remains ambiguous. V lost 8 bases and J lost 4, with 11 bases in between. Germline V gene sequence: CDR1 SGHTA, CDR2 FQGNSA. This CDR3 is 12 amino acids long. DNA of the CDR3: TGTGCCAGCTCCCTGCGAGGCACTGAAGCTTTCTTT. Protein: CASSLRGTEAFF.

In its sample, this clonotype was seen a few times. V is TRBV20-1 and J is TRBJ2-7; 10 bases match TRBD2. Germline loops: CDR1 DFQATT, CDR2 SNEGSKA (reference sequence). The ends lost 4 bases at V and 3 bases at J; junction bases unmatched: 9. The CDR3 loop spans 15 amino acids. CDR3 DNA sequence: TGCAGTGCTAAAGGGGGCCTAGCGGGAGACTACGAGCAGTACTTC. This translates into CSAKGGLAGDYEQYF.

This clonotype was observed a handful of times. This sequence joins TRBV6-5 and TRBJ2-5; 8 bases match TRBD1. The CDR3 consists of 14 residues. Germline loops: CDR1 MNHEY, CDR2 SVGAGI. V lost 3 bases, J lost 3 bases, and 3 bases stayed unmatched. The CDR3 DNA reads as TGTGCCAGCAGTTATTACAGGGGGAAAGAGACCCAGTACTTC. Amino acid sequence: CASSYYRGKETQYF.

This clonotype was picked up a small number of times. This chain connects TRBV11-2 to TRBJ2-5; possibly TRBD1 for D (5 bases). The CDR3 spans 13 residues. Germline V gives CDR1 SGHAT, CDR2 FQNNGV. V gave up 3 bases and J gave up 3 bases, with 8 bases separating them. The CDR3, as DNA: TGTGCCAGCAGCTTCGGACATAAAGAGACCCAGTACTTC. Translating gives CASSFGHKETQYF.

The chain joins TRBV30 to TRBJ2-6; no clear D. The CDR3 runs 14 residues. The germline V gene has CDR1 GTSNPN and CDR2 SVGIG (reference sequence). V was pared by 5 bases and J by 0 bases, with 8 bases between. For the CDR3, the DNA is TGTGCCTGGGACTCTACCTCTGGGGCCAACGTCCTGACTTTC. Its protein product is CAWDSTSGANVLTF.

This chain connects TRBV5-6 to TRBJ2-5; no clear D gene. V lost 5 bases, J lost 5 bases, and 10 bases lay in between. Germline V gives CDR1 SGHDT, CDR2 YYEEEE. The CDR3 spans 12 residues. CDR3 in amino acids: CASRWGGETQYF. The CDR3 nucleotides are TGTGCCAGCAGATGGGGTGGGGAGACCCAGTACTTC.

This clonotype has only a few counts. The gene calls are TRBV24-1 and TRBJ2-1, with D uncertain. Germline lookup yields CDR1 KGHDR and CDR2 SFDVKD. Trimming took off 5 bases at V and 4 bases at J, with 17 bases between the two ends. The CDR3 spans 16 residues. CDR3 DNA sequence: TGTGCCACCAGTGCCACCGGGCCCTCCAAGTACAATGAGCAGTTCTTC. Translated: CATSATGPSKYNEQFF.

This rearrangement joins TRBV7-9 to TRBJ2-1; D is perhaps TRBD2 (6 bases). Germline V gene lookup returns CDR1 SEHNR and CDR2 FQNEAQ (reference sequence). V lost 1 base to trimming and J lost 9 bases, with 13 bases between them. The CDR3 is 14 residues long. CDR3 residues: CASSLVGGNGEQFF. The CDR3, as DNA: TGTGCCAGCAGCTTAGTGGGAGGTAATGGTGAGCAGTTCTTC.

The chain recombines TRBV2 with TRBJ2-1, with D perhaps TRBD2 (5 bases). This CDR3 is 15 amino acids long. Germline V gives CDR1 SNHLY, CDR2 FYNNEI. The V end was cut by 2 bases, the J end by 5 bases, with 13 bases between. This CDR3 reads CASSELGEPNNEQFF. The CDR3 DNA sequence: TGTGCCAGCAGTGAATTGGGAGAACCTAACAATGAGCAGTTCTTC.

J is TRBJ2-3 and V is TRBV11-2; possibly TRBD2 for D (6 bases). The CDR3 consists of 18 residues. Trimming left V 3 bases short and J 0 bases short, with 19 bases between. Germline loops: CDR1 SGHAT, CDR2 FQNNGV. Written as DNA, the CDR3 is TGTGCCAGCAGCTTCCCTCCGGGGAGGAATCCTAGCACAGATACGCAGTATTTT. This codes for CASSFPPGRNPSTDTQYF.

The chain links TRBV11-2 to TRBJ2-2; D is tentatively TRBD1 or TRBD2 (5 bases each). V gave up 5 bases and J gave up 0 bases, with 7 bases separating them. In germline, CDR1 is SGHAT, CDR2 FQNNGV. This CDR3 has 14 amino acids. CDR3 in amino acids: CASSRDANTGELFF. CDR3 in DNA: TGTGCCAGCAGCCGGGACGCGAACACCGGGGAGCTGTTTTTT.

This chain connects TRBV20-1 to TRBJ2-1; a possible D gene is TRBD2 (6 bases). CDR1 is DFQATT, CDR2 SNEGSKA, per germline (reference sequence). The CDR3 loop spans 15 amino acids. V dropped 2 bases and J dropped 5 bases, with 16 bases sitting between them. As DNA, the CDR3 is TGCAGTGCTAGACCCCCCCGGGGGACCGACAATGAGCAGTTCTTC. As protein: CSARPPRGTDNEQFF.

This clonotype showed up just a few times. The chain couples TRBV10-3 to TRBJ1-5; a possible D gene is TRBD1 (5 bases). Per germline, CDR1 ENHRY and CDR2 SYGVKD. The V end lost 3 bases, the J end lost 9 bases, and 12 bases lay between the germline ends. This CDR3 is built from 13 residues. The CDR3 DNA reads as TGTGCCATCAGTGAAGGAGGGACTTGGCCCCAGCATTTT. It is translated as CAISEGGTWPQHF.

This clonotype has only a few counts. CDR3 in amino acids: CAWKGQSGSPLHF. The CDR3 DNA is TGTGCCTGGAAAGGGCAGTCTGGTTCACCCCTCCACTTT. The V gene is TRBV30, the J gene TRBJ1-6; D is undetermined. This CDR3 spans 13 amino acids. The ends were cut back, 4 bases at V and 9 bases at J, with 13 bases in the middle. The germline CDR1 and CDR2 sequences are GTSNPN and SVGIG (reference sequence). Together with reference TRBV30 and TRBJ1-6, the CDR3 gives the full variable domain: SQTIHQWPATLVQPVGSPLSLECTVEGTSNPNLYWYRQAAGRGLQLLFYSVGIGQISSEVPQNLSASRPQDRQFILSSKKLLLSDSGFYLCAWKGQSGSPLHFGNGTRLTVT.

This clonotype was recorded at least ten times. The gene calls are TRBV14 and TRBJ2-1; 7 bases agree with TRBD2. The length of the CDR3 is 16 residues. With 1 base clipped from V and 4 bases from J, the junction kept 7 bases outside the gene matches. Germline V gene lookup returns CDR1 SGHDN and CDR2 FVKESK. The DNA of the CDR3 is TGTGCCAGCAGCCAAGCGGTGGTAGCGGGTTACAATGAGCAGTTCTTC. Encoded protein: CASSQAVVAGYNEQFF.

This clonotype has a count of ten or more. The genes are TRBV20-1 and TRBJ2-1; D call uncertain. Deletions cut 0 bases from V and 6 bases from J, with 6 bases between. The CDR3 contains 12 residues. The germline V gene has CDR1 DFQATT and CDR2 SNEGSKA (reference sequence). The chain's CDR3 is CSARDTSNEQFF. The CDR3 coding sequence is TGCAGTGCTAGAGATACCAGCAATGAGCAGTTCTTC.

This clonotype was picked up a small number of times. The chain combines TRBV6-1 with TRBJ1-2; no definite D call. Trimming took off 9 bases at V and 0 bases at J, with 8 bases between the two ends. Germline assignment: CDR1 MNHNS and CDR2 SASEGT. The CDR3 is 12 amino acids. In DNA form, the CDR3 reads TGTGCCAGTGGACGGGCTAACTATGGCTACACCTTC. It codes for CASGRANYGYTF.

The chain couples TRBV7-9 to TRBJ2-5, with D perhaps TRBD1 (5 bases). This CDR3 is 16 amino acids long. Germline V lookup: CDR1 SEHNR, CDR2 FQNEAQ (reference sequence). V lost 8 bases and J 3 bases, leaving 22 bases between the germline ends. The CDR3 DNA is TGTGCCAGCTCACTCCACAGGCTCTTGAGAGAAGAGACCCAGTACTTC. The encoded protein is CASSLHRLLREETQYF.

This clonotype was recorded a few times. This chain uses TRBV5-5 with TRBJ1-5, with 10 bases fitting TRBD1. This CDR3 comprises 16 residues. The germline V gene encodes CDR1 SGHKS and CDR2 YYEKEE (reference sequence). V shed 3 bases and J 2 bases; nucleotides not matched to a gene: 5. The CDR3 DNA reads as TGTGCCAGCAGCTGGGGGGACAGGGGAGGCAATCAGCCCCAGCATTTT. This gives the protein CASSWGDRGGNQPQHF.

V usage is TRBV30 and J usage is TRBJ2-6; the D gene is possibly TRBD1 (5 bases). The CDR3 has 14 amino acids. Germline assignment: CDR1 GTSNPN and CDR2 SVGIG (reference sequence). The ends were cut back, 5 bases at V and 4 bases at J, with 12 bases in the middle. Written as DNA, the CDR3 is TGTGCCTGGGATTGGGGCCTAGGGGCCAACGTCCTGACTTTC. Encoded protein: CAWDWGLGANVLTF.

This clonotype appeared a few times. The chain couples TRBV5-1 to TRBJ1-3, with 9 bases matching TRBD1. There are 16 residues in the CDR3. V lost 4 bases and J lost 0; bases outside the gene matches: 5. CDR1 is SGHRS and CDR2 is YFSETQ in the germline V gene. CDR3 DNA sequence: TGCGCCAGCAGCGTAGCGACAGGGGGCTCTGGAAACACCATATATTTT. This sequence encodes CASSVATGGSGNTIYF.

This CDR3 is CASSPHEGQGYTEAFF. In DNA, the CDR3 is TGTGCCAGCAGCCCGCACGAGGGACAGGGATACACTGAAGCTTTCTTT. The chain uses TRBV9 and TRBJ1-1, with 9 positions matching TRBD1. V trimming: 4 bases; J trimming: 3 bases; junction bases outside the gene matches: 10. Germline V gene sequence: CDR1 SGDLS, CDR2 YYNGEE. The CDR3 spans 16 residues.

This clonotype was found many times. The CDR3 loop is CSARDQRSQGGYTF. For the CDR3, the DNA is TGCAGTGCTAGAGATCAGAGGAGTCAGGGGGGCTACACCTTC. The rearrangement joins TRBV20-1 to TRBJ1-2; D is possibly TRBD1 (6 bases). CDR1 DFQATT and CDR2 SNEGSKA come from the germline V gene (reference sequence). Trimming took off 0 bases at V and 8 bases at J, with 16 bases between the two ends. The CDR3 runs 14 residues.

This clonotype turned up a few times. The CDR3 nucleotides read TGTGCCAGCAGCTTTGGTCGGGACAGGTGGGACACCGGGGAGCTGTTTTTT. It is translated as CASSFGRDRWDTGELFF. V gene TRBV5-5 combines with J gene TRBJ2-2; TRBD1 agrees at 8 bases. Unmatched junction bases numbered 9, after V lost 2 bases and J lost 3 bases. Germline values: CDR1 SGHKS, CDR2 YYEKEE (reference sequence). The CDR3 extends over 17 amino acids.

A few counts support this clonotype. This chain joins TRBV18 and TRBJ2-3; D is possibly TRBD1 (5 bases). This CDR3 is 15 amino acids long. CDR1 is KGHSH, CDR2 LQKENI, per germline. The germline V and J ends were trimmed by 0 bases and 4 bases, with 11 bases remaining between them. The CDR3 sequence is CASSPPQGLSDTQYF. In DNA, the CDR3 is TGTGCCAGCTCACCACCTCAGGGTCTATCAGATACGCAGTATTTT.